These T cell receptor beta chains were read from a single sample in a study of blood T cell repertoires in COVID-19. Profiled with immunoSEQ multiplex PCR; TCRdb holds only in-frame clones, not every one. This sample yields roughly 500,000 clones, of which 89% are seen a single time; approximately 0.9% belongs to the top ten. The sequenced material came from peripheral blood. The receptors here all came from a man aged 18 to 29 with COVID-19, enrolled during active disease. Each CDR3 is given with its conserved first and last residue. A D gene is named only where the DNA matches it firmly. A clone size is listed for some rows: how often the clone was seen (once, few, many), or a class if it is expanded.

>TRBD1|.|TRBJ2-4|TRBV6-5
CASRGQGITKNIQYF
TGTGCCAGCAGGGGACAGGGGATCACCAAAAACATTCAGTACTTC
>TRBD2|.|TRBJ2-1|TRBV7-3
CASSSTPGLVEQFF
TGTGCCAGCAGCTCGACACCCGGACTAGTTGAGCAGTTCTTC
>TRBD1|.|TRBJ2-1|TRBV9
CASSVVSTGPGQGGVGQFF
TGTGCCAGCAGCGTAGTAAGCACGGGACCGGGACAGGGCGGAGTAGGGCAGTTCTTC
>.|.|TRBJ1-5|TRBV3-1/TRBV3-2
CASSQDVAQQPQHF
TGTGCCAGCAGCCAAGATGTTGCGCAACAGCCCCAGCATTTT
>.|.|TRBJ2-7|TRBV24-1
CATSDSALPDSYEQYF
TGTGCCACCAGTGATTCCGCTCTCCCGGACAGCTACGAGCAGTACTTC
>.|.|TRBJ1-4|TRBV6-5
CASSYSNDKKLFF
TGTGCCAGCAGTTACTCGAACGACAAAAAACTGTTTTTT
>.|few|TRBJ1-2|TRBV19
CASSIPGLNYGYTF
TGTGCCAGTAGTATTCCAGGGCTAAACTATGGCTACACCTTC
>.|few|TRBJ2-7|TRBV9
CASSPSGGQYEQYF
TGTGCCAGCAGCCCCAGCGGAGGGCAATACGAGCAGTACTTC
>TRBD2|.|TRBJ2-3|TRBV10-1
CASSPGSSGNTDTQYF
TGCGCCAGCAGTCCCGGGTCTAGCGGAAACACAGATACGCAGTATTTT
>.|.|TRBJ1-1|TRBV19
CASSIWTEEAFF
TGTGCCAGTAGTATTTGGACAGAAGAAGCTTTCTTT
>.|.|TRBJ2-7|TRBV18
CASSPPPGQGRSYEQYF
TGTGCCAGCTCACCCCCCCCCGGGCAGGGGCGCTCCTACGAGCAGTACTTC
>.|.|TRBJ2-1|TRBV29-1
CSVDGGLDNEQFF
TGCAGCGTTGACGGGGGACTCGACAATGAGCAGTTCTTC
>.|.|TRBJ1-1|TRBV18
CASSPLQEGEAFF
TGTGCCAGCTCACCACTCCAGGAGGGTGAAGCTTTCTTT
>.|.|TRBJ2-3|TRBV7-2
CASSLGTKDTQYF
TGTGCCAGCAGCTTAGGGACAAAAGATACGCAGTATTTT
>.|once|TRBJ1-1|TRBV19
CASSIPGNTEAFF
TGTGCCAGTAGTATCCCAGGGAACACTGAAGCTTTCTTT
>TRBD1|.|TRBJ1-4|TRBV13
CASSTGSGTRTGLKPRVNEKLFF
TGTGCCAGCAGCACGGGGTCAGGGACTCGGACAGGGTTGAAGCCGAGGGTAAATGAAAAACTGTTTTTT
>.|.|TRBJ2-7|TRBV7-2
CASSRPPTSILWYEQYF
TGTGCCAGCAGCCGCCCCCCGACTAGTATTCTATGGTACGAGCAGTACTTC
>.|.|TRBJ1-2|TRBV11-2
CASSPERDYGYTF
TGTGCCAGCAGCCCAGAGAGGGATTATGGCTACACCTTC
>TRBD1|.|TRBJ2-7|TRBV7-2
CASSPRGPSSYEQYF
TGTGCCAGCAGCCCCAGGGGGCCCAGCTCCTACGAGCAGTACTTC
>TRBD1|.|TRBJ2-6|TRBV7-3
CASSRSTGGPGANVLTF
TGTGCCAGCAGTCGGAGCACAGGGGGCCCTGGGGCCAACGTCCTGACTTTC
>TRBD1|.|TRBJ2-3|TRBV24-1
CATSDHSPGQGLYTQYF
TGTGCCACCAGTGATCATTCTCCGGGACAGGGTCTTTATACGCAGTATTTT
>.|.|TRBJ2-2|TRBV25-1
CASSSGVGTGELFF
TGTGCCAGCAGTTCAGGGGTCGGTACCGGGGAGCTGTTTTTT
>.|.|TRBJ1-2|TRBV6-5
CASSPGNYGYTF
TGTGCCAGCAGTCCAGGGAACTATGGCTACACCTTC
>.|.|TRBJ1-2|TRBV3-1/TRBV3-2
CASSQDSSSARGPGGYTF
TGTGCCAGCAGCCAAGATTCGTCGTCCGCCAGGGGCCCGGGAGGCTACACCTTC
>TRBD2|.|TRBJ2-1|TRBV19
CASSIAGRVSYNEQFF
TGTGCCAGTAGTATCGCGGGGAGGGTATCCTACAATGAGCAGTTCTTC
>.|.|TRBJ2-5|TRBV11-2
CASSTTSTGGETQYF
TGTGCCAGCAGCACTACTAGTACGGGTGGGGAGACCCAGTACTTC
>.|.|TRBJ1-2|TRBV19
CASTLPGGFGYGYTF
TGTGCCAGTACCCTCCCAGGAGGGTTTGGATATGGCTACACCTTC
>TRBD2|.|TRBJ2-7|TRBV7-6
CASSQERGEQYF
TGTGCCAGCAGCCAGGAGCGGGGCGAGCAGTACTTC
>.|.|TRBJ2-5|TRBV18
CASSGGANNWYPQETQYF
TGTGCCAGCTCAGGTGGAGCTAATAATTGGTATCCACAAGAGACCCAGTACTTC
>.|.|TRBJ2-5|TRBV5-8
CASSRGQGGIETQYF
TGTGCCAGCAGCCGCGGACAGGGAGGGATAGAGACCCAGTACTTC
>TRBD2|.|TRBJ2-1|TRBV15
CATSREPGGPDEQFF
TGTGCCACCAGCAGAGAACCGGGAGGGCCGGATGAGCAGTTCTTC
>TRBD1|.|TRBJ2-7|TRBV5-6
CASSRRDRAYEQYF
TGTGCCAGCAGCAGACGGGACAGGGCCTACGAGCAGTACTTC
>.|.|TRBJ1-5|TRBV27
CASKGSGVHQPQHF
TGTGCCAGCAAGGGTTCGGGGGTCCATCAGCCCCAGCATTTT
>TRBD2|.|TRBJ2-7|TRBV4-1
CASSQGFGTSGRYEQYF
TGCGCCAGCAGCCAAGGCTTTGGGACTAGCGGGAGATACGAGCAGTACTTC
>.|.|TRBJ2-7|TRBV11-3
CASSSGSDYEQYF
TGTGCCAGCAGCTCCGGTAGCGACTACGAGCAGTACTTC
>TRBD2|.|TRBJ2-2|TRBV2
CASSELAGETGELFF
TGTGCCAGCAGTGAATTAGCGGGGGAAACCGGGGAGCTGTTTTTT
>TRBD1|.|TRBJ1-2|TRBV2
CASSEGRTGQNTF
TGTGCCAGCAGTGAAGGCCGGACAGGGCAGAACACCTTC
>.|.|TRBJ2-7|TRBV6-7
CASSYSFWDTAYEQYF
TGTGCCAGCAGTTACTCGTTCTGGGACACCGCCTACGAGCAGTACTTC
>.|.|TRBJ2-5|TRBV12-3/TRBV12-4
CASSLAAQGTQYF
TGTGCCAGCAGTTTAGCGGCGCAGGGGACCCAGTACTTC
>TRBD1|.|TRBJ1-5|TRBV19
CASSRDRYQPQHF
TGTGCCAGTAGTAGGGACAGGTATCAGCCCCAGCATTTT
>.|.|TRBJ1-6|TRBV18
CASSPVGGNNSPLHF
TGTGCCAGCTCACCCGTTGGGGGGAATAATTCACCCCTCCACTTT
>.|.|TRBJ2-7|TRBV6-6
CASSPWPTKSF
TGTGCCAGCAGTCCCTGGCCCACAAAAAGCTTC